One T cell receptor beta chain is described in this entry. The antigen remains undetermined. The data stem from a study of cytomegalovirus exposure and HLA in healthy donors. V lost 4 bases, J lost 4 bases, and 11 bases lay in between. The CDR3 is 14 residues long. PCR amplification relied on 60 Vbeta primers (plus 13 Jbeta primers). Repertoires were generated with immunoSEQ multiplex PCR, while TCRdb's copy carries only in-frame clones and drops some. This sample yields roughly 250,000 clones, of which roughly 86% are seen a single time; 1.5% to 2.5% belongs to the top ten. Whole-study results and caveats: Common viral pathogens seemed, in a later analysis, to connect with several of the most significant clusters.

The J gene is TRBJ1-5, the V gene TRBV23-1; a weak D match, TRBD1 (6 bases). TRBV23-1 is classed as an ORF, of uncertain function. Sequencing was carried out using PBMCs. This sequence was found in a woman between 40 and 50 years old in good health and CMV-seropositive. The CDR3 sequence: CASSPHRENQPQHF. CDR3 sequence (DNA): TGCGCCAGCAGTCCCCACAGGGAAAATCAGCCCCAGCATTTT.